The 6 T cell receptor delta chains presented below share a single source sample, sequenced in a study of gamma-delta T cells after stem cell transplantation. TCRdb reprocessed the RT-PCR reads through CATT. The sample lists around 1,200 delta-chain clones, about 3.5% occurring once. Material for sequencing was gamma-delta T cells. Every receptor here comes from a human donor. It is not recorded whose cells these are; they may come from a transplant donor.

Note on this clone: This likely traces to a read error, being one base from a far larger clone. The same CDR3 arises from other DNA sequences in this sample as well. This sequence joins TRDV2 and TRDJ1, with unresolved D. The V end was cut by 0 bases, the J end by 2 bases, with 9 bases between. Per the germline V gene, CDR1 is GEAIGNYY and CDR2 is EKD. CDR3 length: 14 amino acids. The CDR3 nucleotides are TGTGCCTGTGACACCGTACTTGAAACCGATAAACTCATCTTT. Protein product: CACDTVLETDKLIF.

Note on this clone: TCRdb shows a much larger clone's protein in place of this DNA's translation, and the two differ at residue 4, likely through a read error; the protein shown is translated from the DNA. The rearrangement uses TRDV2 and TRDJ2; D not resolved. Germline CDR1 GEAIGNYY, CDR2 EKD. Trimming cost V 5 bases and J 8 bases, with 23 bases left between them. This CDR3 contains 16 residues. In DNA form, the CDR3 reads TGTGCCTGTGCGCAGGTGGGTACTGAAGATTGGGCACAACTCTTCTTT. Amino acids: CACAQVGTEDWAQLFF.

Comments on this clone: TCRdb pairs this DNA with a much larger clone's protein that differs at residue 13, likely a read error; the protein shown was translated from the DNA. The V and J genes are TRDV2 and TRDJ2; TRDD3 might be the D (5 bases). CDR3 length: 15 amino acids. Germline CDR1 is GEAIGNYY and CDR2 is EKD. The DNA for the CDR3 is TGTGCCTGTGATAACATACCGGCGGGGGCAGCACAACCCTTCTTT. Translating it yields CACDNIPAGAAQPFF.

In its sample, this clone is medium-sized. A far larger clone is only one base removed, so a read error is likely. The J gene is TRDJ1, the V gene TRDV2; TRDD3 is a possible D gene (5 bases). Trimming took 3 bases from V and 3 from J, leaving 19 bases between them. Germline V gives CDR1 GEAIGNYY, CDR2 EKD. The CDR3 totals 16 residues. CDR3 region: CACDPVGAGRSDKLIF. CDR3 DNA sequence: TGTGCCTGTGACCCGGTGGGCGCGGGGAGATCCGATAAACTCATCTTT.

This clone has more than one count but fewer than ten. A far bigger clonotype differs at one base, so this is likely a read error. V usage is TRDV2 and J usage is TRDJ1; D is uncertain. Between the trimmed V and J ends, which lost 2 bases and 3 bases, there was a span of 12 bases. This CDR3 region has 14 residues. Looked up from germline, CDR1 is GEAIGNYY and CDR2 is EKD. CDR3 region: CACDSLSYADKLIF. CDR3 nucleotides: TGTGCCTGTGACAGTCTGTCGTACGCCGATAAACTCATCTTT.

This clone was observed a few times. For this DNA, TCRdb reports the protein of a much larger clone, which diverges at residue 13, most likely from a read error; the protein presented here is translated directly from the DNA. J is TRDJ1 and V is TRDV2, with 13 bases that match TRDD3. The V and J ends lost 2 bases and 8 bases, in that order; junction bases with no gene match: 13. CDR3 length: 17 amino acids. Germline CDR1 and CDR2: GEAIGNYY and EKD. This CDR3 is CACDNILGDTEPVKLIF. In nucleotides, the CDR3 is TGTGCCTGTGACAATATACTGGGGGATACGGAACCGGTGAAACTCATCTTT.